These 15 T cell receptor beta chains originate from one sample sequenced in a study of T cell responses to AZD1222 COVID-19 vaccine. Clones were read by immunoSEQ multiplex PCR, and TCRdb kept only the in-frame ones, dropping some. The sample includes some 150,000 clones, over 75% of them seen just once. The sequencing here drew on peripheral blood, taken on day 0 of AZD1222 vaccination. These receptors all stem from an adult in good health.

This chain uses TRBV5-1 with TRBJ1-3; TRBD1 aligns across 9 bases. Germline CDR1 and CDR2: SGHRS and YFSETQ. The CDR3 spans 13 residues. With V trimmed by 4 bases and J by 14 bases, 10 bases remained unmatched. The CDR3 is CASSEPGTGILYF. CDR3 DNA sequence: TGCGCCAGCAGCGAACCCGGGACAGGGATTTTATATTTT.

The J gene is TRBJ2-7, the V gene TRBV30, with D possibly being TRBD2 (5 bases). The length of the CDR3 is 12 residues. V lost 5 bases to trimming and J lost 7 bases, with 15 bases between them. Germline-derived CDR1 and CDR2 are GTSNPN and SVGIG (reference sequence). CDR3 sequence (DNA): TGTGCCTGGGGACTCGGGGTGGGGGAGCAGTACTTC. Protein: CAWGLGVGEQYF.

CDR3 sequence: CASSLEAQNTEAFF. CDR3 coding DNA: TGTGCCAGCAGCTTGGAGGCCCAGAACACTGAAGCTTTCTTT. V gene TRBV5-6 combines with J gene TRBJ1-1, with no clear D. The CDR3 runs 14 residues. The germline CDR1 and CDR2 sequences are SGHDT and YYEEEE. Trimming took 0 bases from V and 1 from J, leaving 7 bases between them.

V and J are TRBV4-1 and TRBJ2-7; maybe TRBD1 (5 bases). CDR1 is MGHRA, CDR2 YSYEKL, per germline. The CDR3 runs to 14 residues. The ends were cut back, 0 bases at V and 3 bases at J, with 9 bases in the middle. This CDR3 reads CASSQDDSDYEQYF. CDR3 DNA: TGCGCCAGCAGCCAAGACGACAGTGACTACGAGCAGTACTTC.

This chain joins TRBV19 and TRBJ1-2; D possibly corresponds to TRBD1 (5 bases). The CDR3 contains 12 residues. Trimming stripped 5 bases from V and 1 base from J, with 5 bases between. Germline CDR1 reads LNHDA; CDR2 reads SQIVND (reference sequence). The CDR3 loop reads CASSDSNYGYTF. The CDR3 DNA reads TGTGCCAGTAGTGACAGTAACTATGGCTACACCTTC.

The chain joins TRBV6-4 to TRBJ2-2, with 7 bases lining up with TRBD1. The CDR3 is made up of 16 amino acids. Germline V gene lookup returns CDR1 MRHNA and CDR2 SNTAGT. V dropped 4 bases and J dropped 1; count of bases not matched to a gene: 6. Here the CDR3 DNA reads TGTGCCAGCAGTGCCCAGAACAGGGGGAACACCGGGGAGCTGTTTTTT. The encoded protein is CASSAQNRGNTGELFF.

V gene TRBV10-2 combines with J gene TRBJ1-2; 10 bases are a match to TRBD1. Germline lookup yields CDR1 WSHSY and CDR2 SAAADI. Trimming removed 4 bases from V and 3 bases from J; junction bases left unmatched: 2. The CDR3 totals 14 residues. CDR3 sequence reads: CASSGQGADYGYTF. CDR3 sequence (DNA): TGCGCCAGCAGTGGACAGGGGGCGGACTATGGCTACACCTTC.

The genes are TRBV11-2 and TRBJ2-1, with D hard to call. From germline, CDR1 is SGHAT and CDR2 FQNNGV. This CDR3 has 12 amino acids. The ends were cut back, 4 bases at V and 9 bases at J, with 10 bases in the middle. CDR3 in amino acids: CASSYRWGEQFF. CDR3 bases: TGTGCCAGCAGCTACCGGTGGGGTGAGCAGTTCTTC.

The chain couples TRBV12-5 to TRBJ1-4; the match to TRBD1 covers 7 bases. Germline CDR1 LGHNT, CDR2 FRNRAP. The CDR3 has 14 amino acids. Losses at the gene ends were 1 base for V and 8 bases for J; bases not matched to a gene: 4. The chain's CDR3 is CASGLGQGAEKLFF. CDR3 bases: TGTGCTAGTGGTTTGGGACAGGGTGCAGAAAAACTGTTTTTT.

V gene TRBV28 combines with J gene TRBJ1-6; TRBD1 might be the D (6 bases). V was trimmed by 6 bases and J by 5 bases, leaving 14 bases between them. This CDR3 has 15 amino acids. Germline V gene data show CDR1 as MDHEN and CDR2 as SYDVKM. Written as DNA, the CDR3 is TGTGCCAGCAGGATAAGGGGGTCGGATAATTCACCCCTCCACTTT. It translates to CASRIRGSDNSPLHF.

This CDR3 is CASTDVAYEQYF. The CDR3, as DNA: TGCGCCAGCACAGACGTAGCCTACGAGCAGTACTTC. The gene calls are TRBV5-1 and TRBJ2-7; no reliable D call. CDR3 length: 12 amino acids. Germline loops: CDR1 SGHRS, CDR2 YFSETQ. V lost 6 bases and J 2 bases, leaving 9 bases between the germline ends.

The genes are TRBV7-9 and TRBJ1-2; D is ambiguous. This CDR3 comprises 13 residues. Germline CDR1 and CDR2: SEHNR and FQNEAQ (reference sequence). The germline V and J ends were trimmed by 8 bases and 2 bases, with 12 bases remaining between them. The CDR3 reads CASSPQSNYGYTF. CDR3 nucleotide sequence: TGTGCCAGCTCACCACAGTCGAACTATGGCTACACCTTC. Combining the CDR3 with reference TRBV7-9 and TRBJ1-2 gives the whole variable domain DTGVSQNPRHKITKRGQNVTFRCDPISEHNRLYWYRQTLGQGPEFLTYFQNEAQLEKSRLLSDRFSAERPKGSFSTLEIQRTEQGDSAMYLCASSPQSNYGYTFGSGTRLTVV.

The rearrangement uses TRBV5-1 and TRBJ2-5; tentatively, D is TRBD1 (5 bases). The CDR3 consists of 13 residues. Trimming shortened V by 0 bases and J by 4 bases, and 7 bases separated the two germline ends. Germline V gene data show CDR1 as SGHRS and CDR2 as YFSETQ. As DNA, the CDR3 is TGCGCCAGCAGCTTGGAAGGGGCAGAGACCCAGTACTTC. Translation: CASSLEGAETQYF.

V gene TRBV18 combines with J gene TRBJ1-4; D not resolved. Trimming removed 0 bases from V and 6 bases from J, with 14 bases in between. This CDR3 region has 16 residues. The V gene's germline CDR1 is KGHSH and CDR2 LQKENI. CDR3 sequence (DNA): TGTGCCAGCTCACCACCGTTGACGGTTCCTTATGAAAAACTGTTTTTT. This gives the protein CASSPPLTVPYEKLFF.

This clone was detected a few times. This chain joins TRBV9 and TRBJ2-5; D gene uncertain. CDR1 and CDR2 from the germline V gene are SGDLS and YYNGEE. This CDR3 comprises 13 residues. The ends were cut back, 0 bases at V and 4 bases at J, with 7 bases in the middle. In DNA, the CDR3 is TGTGCCAGCAGCGTAGTTCTCGGAGAGACCCAGTACTTC. Protein sequence: CASSVVLGETQYF.